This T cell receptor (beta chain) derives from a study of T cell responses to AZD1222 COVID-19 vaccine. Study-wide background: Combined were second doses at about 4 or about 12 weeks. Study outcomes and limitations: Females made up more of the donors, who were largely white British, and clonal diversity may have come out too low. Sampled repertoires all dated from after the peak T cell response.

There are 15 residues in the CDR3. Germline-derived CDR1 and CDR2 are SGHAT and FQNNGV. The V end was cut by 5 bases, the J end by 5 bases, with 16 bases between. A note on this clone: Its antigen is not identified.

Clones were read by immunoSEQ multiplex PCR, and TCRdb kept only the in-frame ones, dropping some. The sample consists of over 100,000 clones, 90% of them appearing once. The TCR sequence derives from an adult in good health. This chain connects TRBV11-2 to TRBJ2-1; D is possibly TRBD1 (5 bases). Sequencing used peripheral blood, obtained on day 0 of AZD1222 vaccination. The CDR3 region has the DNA TGTGCCAGCAGCCGCCCTGGGGCGGAGAACAATGAGCAGTTCTTC. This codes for CASSRPGAENNEQFF.